This T cell receptor beta chain stems from a study of cytomegalovirus exposure and HLA in healthy donors. Across the whole study: Falling in the Caucasian-associated ancestry cluster were about 80% of under 450 genotyped donors.

As for this clone: The antigen remains unidentified.

It was with 60 Vbeta and 13 Jbeta primers that the PCR ran. Clones were sequenced by immunoSEQ multiplex PCR, and TCRdb holds only the in-frame ones, with some missing. Here the sample spans 150,000 to 200,000 clones, approximately 84% being singletons. The study, taken as a whole, reports: Whilst most TCR sequences proved rare, a subset of public TCRs occurred across many donors. For most TCR beta V segments, an earlier analysis put the productive rate at about 87% or about 30% of the time. HLA allele associations emerged for around 16,000 TCR beta sequences in a later analysis, at 0.05 false discovery rate.

This CDR3 has 11 residues. Trimming removed 5 bases from V and 2 bases from J, with 4 bases in between. Germline-derived CDR1 and CDR2 are MDHEN and SYDVKM. Sequencing was performed on PBMCs. The clonotype comes from a male donor in good health and CMV-seropositive. V is TRBV28 and J is TRBJ2-7; unclear D gene. CDR3 coding DNA: TGTGCCAGCAGTCTAGCCTACGAGCAGTACTTC. This gives the protein CASSLAYEQYF.